This T cell receptor beta chain was captured in a study of cytomegalovirus exposure and HLA in healthy donors. Study at large: Genotyping of nearly 400 donors showed that around 85% belonged to the Caucasian-associated ancestry cluster.

Regarding this clone: Its antigen is not identified. It is likely a read error, because the conserved phenylalanine at the end of the CDR3 is missing.

PCR was performed using 60 Vbeta and 13 Jbeta primers. Some clones are missing from TCRdb's copy, which holds only in-frame ones; the method was immunoSEQ multiplex PCR. The sample holds 35,000 to 50,000 clones. Study outcomes and limitations: The number of N-insertions in an Asian-associated ancestry cluster was reportedly below the approximately 700-donor mean in a later analysis. By HLA locus, TCR association rates varied in a later analysis, with DRB1 showing the most and HLA-C the fewest. A later analysis, which compared TCR beta chains of equal frequency, found the HLA-associated ones more clonally expanded.

The J segment lost 3 bases and the V segment lost 5 bases, leaving 12 bases of the junction unmatched. The CDR3 is made up of 16 amino acids. The germline V gene encodes CDR1 SEHNR and CDR2 FQNEAQ (reference sequence). The material sequenced was PBMCs. This sequence was found in a male donor in good health and CMV-seronegative. This chain connects TRBV7-9 to TRBJ2-7; 8 nucleotides agree with TRBD2. The DNA of the CDR3 is TGTGCCAGCAGCCCGTTAAAACTTAGCGGGATCTACGAGCAGTACCTC. Translation: CASSPLKLSGIYEQYL.